These 31 T cell receptor beta chains came from one sample sequenced in a study of blood T cell repertoires in COVID-19. Here immunoSEQ multiplex PCR was the method, and the copy in TCRdb shows in-frame clones only, minus some. This table has approximately 130,000 clones, roughly 79% appearing once. Sequencing was done on a sample of peripheral blood. These receptors came from a human donor in a cohort sampled during active COVID-19.

The rearrangement links TRBV10-2 to TRBJ1-1, with 7 positions matching TRBD1. Germline-derived CDR1 and CDR2 are WSHSY and SAAADI. This CDR3 has 16 residues. Trimming took 0 bases from V and 0 from J; bases not matched to a gene: 4. CDR3 amino acids: CASSESRGTVNTEAFF. The CDR3 DNA follows: TGCGCCAGCAGTGAGTCGAGGGGGACAGTGAACACTGAAGCTTTCTTT.

This clone was observed once. The rearrangement links TRBV11-2 to TRBJ2-7; possibly TRBD1 for D (6 bases). The CDR3 loop spans 14 amino acids. The germline gives CDR1 SGHAT, CDR2 FQNNGV. Trimming stripped 5 bases from V and 2 bases from J, with 13 bases between. DNA of the CDR3: TGTGCCAGCAGCATACTCCGGGACACCTACGAGCAGTACTTC. Translating gives CASSILRDTYEQYF.

This clone was observed a single time. This rearrangement joins TRBV7-9 to TRBJ2-7; D might be TRBD1 (5 bases). CDR1 is SEHNR, CDR2 FQNEAQ, per germline (reference sequence). The V end lost 3 bases, the J end lost 5 bases, and 14 bases lay between the germline ends. CDR3 length equals 14 residues. The CDR3 sequence: CASSFTTETNEQYF. CDR3 bases: TGTGCCAGCAGCTTCACGACAGAAACTAACGAGCAGTACTTC.

The rearrangement links TRBV2 to TRBJ1-3; 7 nucleotides align to TRBD1. This CDR3 spans 14 amino acids. CDR1 and CDR2 (germline): SNHLY, FYNNEI. V lost 7 bases to trimming and J lost 3 bases; unmatched junction nucleotides: 6. CDR3 DNA sequence: TGTGCCAGCAAAACCGACAGGGATGGAAACACCATATATTTT. It yields the protein CASKTDRDGNTIYF.

V and J are TRBV6-5 and TRBJ1-2; D may be TRBD1 (6 bases). CDR1 and CDR2 from the germline V gene are MNHEY and SVGAGI. The V end was cut by 10 bases, the J end by 2 bases, with 14 bases between. The CDR3 runs to 13 residues. As DNA, the CDR3 is TGTGCCACCGCCGGGACACCGAACTATGGCTACACCTTC. This sequence encodes CATAGTPNYGYTF.

V is TRBV14 and J is TRBJ2-2; weak D call: TRBD1 (5 bases). CDR1 and CDR2 from the germline V gene are SGHDN and FVKESK. The CDR3 sequence is 14 residues long. V was shortened by 2 bases and J by 6 bases, with 10 bases between the two germline ends. The CDR3 loop is CASSQQGSAGELFF. For the CDR3, the DNA is TGTGCCAGCAGCCAACAGGGATCCGCCGGGGAGCTGTTTTTT. The whole variable domain, filled in from reference TRBV14 and TRBJ2-2, reads EAGVTQFPSHSVIEKGQTVTLRCDPISGHDNLYWYRRVMGKEIKFLLHFVKESKQDESGMPNNRFLAERTGGTYSTLKVQPAELEDSGVYFCASSQQGSAGELFFGEGSRLTVL.

The chain uses TRBV28 and TRBJ2-5; D is undetermined. The CDR3 runs to 15 residues. CDR1 is MDHEN and CDR2 is SYDVKM in the germline V gene. Between the trimmed V and J ends, which lost 2 bases and 5 bases, there was a span of 15 bases. The CDR3 region is CASSLLGSPAETQYF. The CDR3 coding sequence is TGTGCCAGCAGTTTACTAGGATCCCCGGCGGAGACCCAGTACTTC.

The chain carries TRBV7-2 and TRBJ2-6, with D possibly TRBD2 on 7 matching bases. This CDR3 has 18 residues. The germline V and J ends were trimmed by 1 base and 2 bases, with 15 bases remaining between them. Germline V gives CDR1 SGHTA, CDR2 FQGNSA. The CDR3 bases are TGTGCCAGCAGCTTAGTTCGTTCGGGGGGCGCTGGGGCCAACGTCCTGACTTTC. Residues: CASSLVRSGGAGANVLTF. Based on the CDR3 plus reference TRBV7-2 and TRBJ2-6, the full variable domain is GAGVSQSPSNKVTEKGKDVELRCDPISGHTALYWYRQSLGQGLEFLIYFQGNSAPDKSGLPSDRFSAERTGGSVSTLTIQRTQQEDSAVYLCASSLVRSGGAGANVLTFGAGSRLTVL.

V gene TRBV6-2 or TRBV6-3 combines with J gene TRBJ2-7; TRBD1 is a possible D gene (6 bases). Between the trimmed V and J ends, which lost 6 bases and 5 bases, there was a span of 29 bases. The CDR3 sequence is 18 residues long. CDR1 is MNHEY and CDR2 is SVGEGT in the germline V gene. The CDR3 DNA is TGTGCCAGCAGCCCTGCAGGGGCGAGTATCGTGGGTAGCGACGAGCAGTACTTC. Translation gives CASSPAGASIVGSDEQYF.

V usage is TRBV28 and J usage is TRBJ1-2, with D uncertain. Germline CDR1 MDHEN, CDR2 SYDVKM. This CDR3 has 15 residues. V shed 6 bases and J shed 2 bases, with 16 bases lying between them. The CDR3 bases are TGTGCCAGCAGGCCTGGACGGGGTTGGAACTATGGCTACACCTTC. Its protein product is CASRPGRGWNYGYTF.

The chain has TRBV19 and TRBJ2-7; TRBD2 aligns across 8 bases. The CDR3 sequence is 13 residues long. CDR1 LNHDA and CDR2 SQIVND come from the germline V gene (reference sequence). The J segment lost 3 bases and the V segment lost 7 bases, leaving 5 bases of the junction unmatched. In DNA, the CDR3 is TGTGCCAGTACCCCGGCGGGGGGCTACGAGCAGTACTTC. This translates into CASTPAGGYEQYF.

The CDR3 DNA follows: TGTGCCAGCAGCCAAGGACAGGGGGTTTCCTACGAGCAGTACTTC. Translation gives CASSQGQGVSYEQYF. The chain employs TRBV14 and TRBJ2-7, with 9 bases identical to TRBD1. V was pared by 1 base and J by 1 base, with 2 bases of the junction left unmatched. The CDR3 contains 15 residues. Germline-derived CDR1 and CDR2 are SGHDN and FVKESK.

This clone was counted only a few times. The J gene is TRBJ1-5, the V gene TRBV19, with D perhaps matching TRBD1 (5 bases). The V end lost 3 bases, the J end lost 0 bases, and 15 bases lay between the germline ends. This CDR3 contains 17 residues. CDR1 and CDR2 (germline): LNHDA, SQIVND (reference sequence). As DNA, the CDR3 is TGTGCCAGTAGTATGGCGAAGGCAGGGCTTAGCAATCAGCCCCAGCATTTT. Its translation: CASSMAKAGLSNQPQHF. Filled out from reference TRBV19 and TRBJ1-5, the complete variable domain reads DGGITQSPKYLFRKEGQNVTLSCEQNLNHDAMYWYRQDPGQGLRLIYYSQIVNDFQKGDIAEGYSVSREKKESFPLTVTSAQKNPTAFYLCASSMAKAGLSNQPQHFGDGTRLSIL.

J is TRBJ1-1 and V is TRBV11-3; TRBD1 agrees at 9 bases. The V and J ends lost 4 bases and 5 bases, in that order; junction bases with no gene match: 5. CDR3 length: 14 amino acids. Germline CDR1 SGHNT, CDR2 YENEEA. The CDR3 DNA reads as TGTGCCAGCAGCTATACAGGGGGCAGGACTGAAGCTTTCTTT. Protein sequence: CASSYTGGRTEAFF.

The genes are TRBV5-6 and TRBJ2-7; D not certain. Germline V gene lookup returns CDR1 SGHDT and CDR2 YYEEEE. The CDR3 consists of 13 residues. Trimming shortened V by 4 bases and J by 7 bases, and 15 bases separated the two germline ends. The CDR3 protein is CASSPHAPREQYF. Here the CDR3 DNA reads TGTGCCAGCAGCCCGCATGCCCCGCGGGAGCAGTACTTC.

V is TRBV6-1 and J is TRBJ2-7; D is possibly TRBD1 (6 bases). This CDR3 has 15 residues. Germline V gene data show CDR1 as MNHNS and CDR2 as SASEGT. V lost 1 base and J 4 bases, leaving 14 bases between the germline ends. The CDR3 loop reads CASSEDPAGQYEQYF. The CDR3 region has the DNA TGTGCCAGCAGTGAAGATCCCGCAGGACAGTACGAGCAGTACTTC.

V gene TRBV9 combines with J gene TRBJ2-2, with TRBD2 matching 8 bases. This CDR3 is 15 amino acids long. The V gene's germline CDR1 is SGDLS and CDR2 YYNGEE. V shed 6 bases and J 1 base; nucleotides not matched to a gene: 5. CDR3 bases: TGTGCCAGCAACCGGGGGGGCCGGAACACCGGGGAGCTGTTTTTT. It encodes CASNRGGRNTGELFF.

Many counts were recorded for this clone. The identical CDR3 is also encoded by other nucleotide sequences in the sample. The genes are TRBV5-1 and TRBJ1-5; 9 bases are a match to TRBD1. The CDR3 consists of 14 residues. The germline V gene encodes CDR1 SGHRS and CDR2 YFSETQ. Germline trimming cut 2 bases from V and 5 bases from J; bases unmatched to any gene: 2. The CDR3 DNA sequence: TGCGCCAGCAGCTTAACAGGGGGCGATCAGCCCCAGCATTTT. Its translation: CASSLTGGDQPQHF. The whole variable domain, filled in from reference TRBV5-1 and TRBJ1-5, reads KAGVTQTPRYLIKTRGQQVTLSCSPISGHRSVSWYQQTPGQGLQFLFEYFSETQRNKGNFPGRFSGRQFSNSRSEMNVSTLELGDSALYLCASSLTGGDQPQHFGDGTRLSIL.

The chain couples TRBV5-1 to TRBJ2-1; D perhaps matches TRBD2 (5 bases). V lost 0 bases and J lost 2, with 9 bases in between. CDR3 length: 15 residues. Germline lookup yields CDR1 SGHRS and CDR2 YFSETQ. CDR3: CASSLGGQTYNEQFF. The CDR3 DNA reads as TGCGCCAGCAGCTTGGGAGGGCAAACCTACAATGAGCAGTTCTTC.

The rearrangement uses TRBV6-2 or TRBV6-3 and TRBJ1-6, with D maybe TRBD1 (5 bases). V lost 5 bases and J lost 10, with 9 bases in between. Per the germline V gene, CDR1 is MNHEY and CDR2 is SVGEGT. The CDR3 is 12 residues long. The CDR3 DNA follows: TGTGCCAGCAGTCCCGGGGGATCACCCCTCCACTTT. This translates into CASSPGGSPLHF.

This clone has more than one count but fewer than ten. The V gene is TRBV30, the J gene TRBJ1-1; no clear D. The germline CDR1 and CDR2 sequences are GTSNPN and SVGIG (reference sequence). V was trimmed by 2 bases and J by 3 bases, leaving 10 bases between them. The CDR3 is made up of 13 amino acids. The CDR3 bases are TGTGCCTGGAGTTTAGAGGGTGACACTGAAGCTTTCTTT. Amino acids: CAWSLEGDTEAFF.

This chain joins TRBV29-1 and TRBJ2-1; 11 bases align to TRBD2. This CDR3 contains 15 residues. CDR1 is SQVTM and CDR2 is ANQGSEA in the germline V gene. Unmatched junction bases numbered 7, after V lost 4 bases and J lost 5 bases. In nucleotides, the CDR3 is TGCAGCGTTGCCCTTACTAGCGGGGGTAACAATGAGCAGTTCTTC. Amino acid sequence: CSVALTSGGNNEQFF.

This chain connects TRBV6-9 to TRBJ2-5; possible D gene TRBD2, 5 bases. V was pared by 7 bases and J by 4 bases, with 19 bases between. This CDR3 has 15 amino acids. Per germline, CDR1 MNHGY and CDR2 SVAAGI. CDR3 sequence reads: CASTPGLAERETQYF. In DNA, the CDR3 is TGTGCCAGCACCCCCGGGCTAGCTGAGAGAGAGACCCAGTACTTC.

The J gene is TRBJ2-3, the V gene TRBV28; 8 positions agree with TRBD1. Trimming at V came to 6 bases and at J to 2 bases, leaving 7 bases not matched to a gene. CDR3 length equals 15 residues. Germline V gene data show CDR1 as MDHEN and CDR2 as SYDVKM. Here the CDR3 DNA reads TGTGCCAGCAGGCGGGACAGGAGTGTCACAGATACGCAGTATTTT. This codes for CASRRDRSVTDTQYF.

In its sample, this clone was seen a few times. The V call is TRBV6-5, the J call TRBJ1-6; no clear D. This CDR3 is built from 14 residues. Germline lookup yields CDR1 MNHEY and CDR2 SVGAGI. The V and J ends lost 6 bases and 7 bases respectively, with 13 bases between them. The CDR3 loop is CASSSGSENSPLHF. The CDR3 DNA is TGTGCCAGCAGCTCCGGGAGCGAAAATTCACCCCTCCACTTT.

The V gene is TRBV27, the J gene TRBJ1-4; no firm D call. Germline lookup yields CDR1 MNHEY and CDR2 SMNVEV (reference sequence). This CDR3 contains 15 residues. Trimming took off 6 bases at V and 7 bases at J, with 18 bases between the two ends. The CDR3 DNA follows: TGTGCCAGCAGCTTTTTACGTGGGGAGGGTGAAAAACTGTTTTTT. Its translation is CASSFLRGEGEKLFF.

The V and J genes are TRBV5-1 and TRBJ1-2; 10 nucleotides agree with TRBD1. This CDR3 has 15 amino acids. Germline V gives CDR1 SGHRS, CDR2 YFSETQ. J lost 5 bases, V lost 1 base, and 5 bases had no gene match. The CDR3 protein is CASSLRGQGSYGYTF. In DNA form, the CDR3 reads TGCGCCAGCAGCTTGAGGGGACAGGGGAGTTATGGCTACACCTTC.

The chain combines TRBV6-6 with TRBJ2-5; TRBD1 might be the D (6 bases). Germline V gives CDR1 MNHNY, CDR2 SVGAGI (reference sequence). The CDR3 is made up of 15 amino acids. The ends were cut back, 4 bases at V and 0 bases at J, with 12 bases in the middle. CDR3 loop: CASSSFQGYQETQYF. In DNA form, the CDR3 reads TGTGCCAGCAGTTCTTTCCAGGGGTACCAAGAGACCCAGTACTTC.

This clone has just one count. The V call is TRBV7-8, the J call TRBJ1-2; 8 nucleotides match TRBD1. V lost 5 bases and J lost 5; bases outside the gene matches: 7. Germline lookup yields CDR1 SGHVS and CDR2 FQNEAQ. This CDR3 spans 14 amino acids. The CDR3 protein is CASSPDRAGYGYTF. The CDR3 DNA reads as TGTGCCAGCAGCCCGGACAGGGCAGGGTATGGCTACACCTTC.

This chain uses TRBV9 with TRBJ1-1; TRBD1 matches at 7 bases. The CDR3 extends over 14 amino acids. The V segment lost 6 bases and the J segment 1 base; nucleotides outside the gene matches: 6. Germline V CDR1 and CDR2: SGDLS, YYNGEE. As DNA, the CDR3 is TGTGCCAGCATCCTCGGGACAGCGAACACTGAAGCTTTCTTT. It codes for CASILGTANTEAFF.

The chain carries TRBV4-2 and TRBJ1-2; 7 nucleotides line up with TRBD1. Germline lookup yields CDR1 LGHNA and CDR2 YNFKEQ. The junction had 4 bases not matched to a gene; V was cut back by 2 bases and J by 1 base. CDR3 size: 15 residues. The CDR3 DNA follows: TGTGCCAGCAGCCAACAGACAGGGATTAACTATGGCTACACCTTC. Translating it yields CASSQQTGINYGYTF.